The 16 T cell receptor beta chains presented below share a single source sample, sequenced in a study of identical twins. MiXCR, run by TCRdb on the 5' RACE reads, gives a single entry per CDR3 protein. The table lists roughly 710,000 distinct CDR3 sequences, roughly 6% of them singletons, with 1.5% to 2% in the top ten. The sample consisted of naive T cells sorted from blood. The origin of the receptors is a man aged 18-30 years in good health.

This clonotype was seen many times. V is TRBV12-3 or TRBV12-4 and J is TRBJ1-2; 8 nucleotides agree with TRBD1. This CDR3 contains 15 residues. The V and J ends lost 5 bases and 4 bases, in that order; junction bases with no gene match: 9. CDR3 DNA sequence: TGTGCCAGCAGTCCAGGGGGCCAGCCTGGCTATGGCTACACCTTC. Encoded protein: CASSPGGQPGYGYTF.

This clonotype occurred a few times. J is TRBJ2-7 and V is TRBV19; D may be TRBD1 or TRBD2 (5 bases each). Per germline, CDR1 LNHDA and CDR2 SQIVND (reference sequence). The CDR3 runs 13 residues. V was shortened by 7 bases and J by 6 bases, with 16 bases between the two germline ends. CDR3 nucleotide sequence: TGTGCCAGTACCGAGTTTGGGGGTATCGAGCAGTACTTC. This encodes CASTEFGGIEQYF.

The chain links TRBV6-2 or TRBV6-3 to TRBJ2-2; 13 positions match TRBD2. Per the germline V gene, CDR1 is MNHEY and CDR2 is SVGEGT. The J segment lost 6 bases and the V segment lost 10 bases, leaving 8 bases of the junction unmatched. The CDR3 totals 15 residues. The CDR3 reads CATLRTSGRPGELFF. The CDR3 bases are TGTGCCACTCTTCGGACTAGCGGGAGACCCGGGGAGCTGTTTTTT.

The chain is built from TRBV18 and TRBJ2-1; 9 bases are a match to TRBD2. Germline V CDR1 and CDR2: KGHSH, LQKENI. This CDR3 has 16 amino acids. The ends lost 2 bases at V and 5 bases at J; junction bases unmatched: 7. The DNA of the CDR3 is TGTGCCAGCTCACCAGTACGCGGGAGGGGAAACAATGAGCAGTTCTTC. It yields the protein CASSPVRGRGNNEQFF. The entire variable domain, with the rest obtained from reference TRBV18 and TRBJ2-1, is as follows: NAGVMQNPRHLVRRRGQEARLRCSPMKGHSHVYWYRQLPEEGLKFMVYLQKENIIDESGMPKERFSAEFPKEGPSILRIQQVVRGDSAAYFCASSPVRGRGNNEQFFGPGTRLTVL.

This clonotype was picked up a small number of times. V is TRBV2 and J is TRBJ2-3, with 9 bases fitting TRBD2. CDR1 SNHLY and CDR2 FYNNEI come from the germline V gene. The CDR3 extends over 13 amino acids. The J segment lost 3 bases and the V segment lost 11 bases, leaving 6 bases of the junction unmatched. CDR3 bases: TGTGCCTTTCAAGCGGGAGGAACAGATACGCAGTATTTT. Translation gives CAFQAGGTDTQYF.

This clonotype appeared many times. The rearrangement joins TRBV12-3 or TRBV12-4 to TRBJ2-1; 9 bases are a match to TRBD2. Trimming at V came to 6 bases and at J to 5 bases, leaving 11 bases not matched to a gene. This CDR3 is 16 amino acids long. In DNA, the CDR3 is TGTGCCAGCAGCATGTCAGTGGCGGGAGGGAACAATGAGCAGTTCTTC. Translated: CASSMSVAGGNNEQFF.

This clonotype was observed many times. The chain is built from TRBV7-8 and TRBJ2-7; D remains unclear. The CDR3 contains 14 residues. Per germline, CDR1 SGHVS and CDR2 FQNEAQ. Trimming cost V 4 bases and J 0 bases, with 10 bases left between them. For the CDR3, the DNA is TGTGCCAGCAGCTCCGGACGGAGCTCCTACGAGCAGTACTTC. As protein: CASSSGRSSYEQYF.

Ten or more counts support this clonotype. The chain recombines TRBV7-8 with TRBJ2-7; D unresolved. V was pared by 0 bases and J by 2 bases, with 11 bases between. The germline CDR1 and CDR2 sequences are SGHVS and FQNEAQ. The CDR3 has 15 residues. CDR3 residues: CASSLARLPAYEQYF. The CDR3 coding sequence is TGTGCCAGCAGCTTAGCGCGGCTACCAGCCTACGAGCAGTACTTC.

The chain joins TRBV27 to TRBJ2-1; D remains ambiguous. V shed 0 bases and J shed 6 bases, with 9 bases lying between them. The CDR3 has 14 amino acids. Germline V CDR1 and CDR2: MNHEY, SMNVEV (reference sequence). DNA for the CDR3: TGTGCCAGCAGTTTATCGGGTGGGTTCAATGAGCAGTTCTTC. Encoded protein: CASSLSGGFNEQFF.

This clonotype has ten or more counts. The chain employs TRBV20-1 and TRBJ1-1, with D uncertain. The germline gives CDR1 DFQATT, CDR2 SNEGSKA (reference sequence). Trimming pared 6 bases from V and 10 bases from J, leaving 6 bases between. This CDR3 has 8 amino acids. The CDR3 region is CSATRAFF. DNA of the CDR3: TGCAGTGCCACGCGAGCTTTCTTT.

The rearrangement links TRBV29-1 to TRBJ2-5; D possibly corresponds to TRBD1 (5 bases). V dropped 4 bases and J dropped 2 bases, with 11 bases sitting between them. The CDR3 runs 13 residues. The germline gives CDR1 SQVTM, CDR2 ANQGSEA. CDR3 sequence: CSVALRQQETQYF. For the CDR3, the DNA is TGCAGCGTTGCACTCAGACAGCAAGAGACCCAGTACTTC. The whole variable domain, remainder taken from reference TRBV29-1 and TRBJ2-5, is SAVISQKPSRDICQRGTSLTIQCQVDSQVTMMFWYRQQPGQSLTLIATANQGSEATYESGFVIDKFPISRPNLTFSTLTVSNMSPEDSSIYLCSVALRQQETQYFGPGTRLLVL.

There are many counts of this clonotype. The chain employs TRBV12-3 or TRBV12-4 and TRBJ2-5; TRBD1 matches at 10 bases. This CDR3 spans 16 amino acids. Trimming at V came to 5 bases and at J to 1 base, leaving 7 bases not matched to a gene. The DNA of the CDR3 is TGTGCCAGCAGTGTCGGGACAGGGGTGAGCCAAGAGACCCAGTACTTC. It encodes CASSVGTGVSQETQYF.

In this sample, this clonotype turned up a few times. The chain combines TRBV4-3 with TRBJ2-7, with D perhaps TRBD2 (6 bases). Germline V CDR1 and CDR2: LGHNA, YSLEER. Trimming took off 1 base at V and 2 bases at J, with 9 bases between the two ends. The CDR3 is made up of 14 amino acids. The CDR3 is CASSQGTTTYEQYF. Written as DNA, the CDR3 is TGCGCCAGCAGCCAAGGGACTACCACCTACGAGCAGTACTTC.

The chain carries TRBV10-3 and TRBJ2-7; D gene uncertain. With 6 bases removed from V and 3 bases from J, the gap between germline ends came to 12 bases. This CDR3 is 13 amino acids long. Germline CDR1 ENHRY, CDR2 SYGVKD. DNA of the CDR3: TGTGCCATCAGCCTCCTGTCGGGCTACGAGCAGTACTTC. Translated, it gives CAISLLSGYEQYF.

V usage is TRBV9 and J usage is TRBJ1-6; 7 bases agree with TRBD1. The germline CDR1 and CDR2 sequences are SGDLS and YYNGEE. This CDR3 has 16 residues. V trimming: 0 bases; J trimming: 6 bases; junction bases outside the gene matches: 6. The CDR3 bases are TGTGCCAGCAGCGTAGAATTGGGACAGCGTAATTCACCCCTCCACTTT. This codes for CASSVELGQRNSPLHF.

V is TRBV6-6 and J is TRBJ2-5, with D perhaps matching TRBD1 (6 bases). The germline gives CDR1 MNHNY, CDR2 SVGAGI (reference sequence). The CDR3 spans 13 residues. Trimming took off 8 bases at V and 3 bases at J, with 13 bases between the two ends. The CDR3 spells CASVSTGKETQYF. As DNA, the CDR3 is TGTGCCAGCGTCTCAACAGGGAAAGAGACCCAGTACTTC.